A selection of T cell receptor beta chains follows, all from one sample in a study of human T cells and chemical hapten exposure. Each CDR3 protein gets one entry after TCRdb re-called the RACE reads with MiXCR. The table has some 120,000 distinct CDR3 sequences, 9.5% to 13% seen once. The sample consisted of whole blood, taken in connection with sensitization to the hapten diphenylcyclopropenone (DPC). The receptors shown here come from a woman aged 45 to 65 with alopecia areata. Some clones in this sample may be carry-over from other donors' samples. Both conserved end residues are part of each CDR3.

J,V,CDR3
TRBJ2-2,TRBV28,CASSRGQGRAGELFF
TRBJ2-7,TRBV7-2,CASSPRPSYRGGSYEQYF
TRBJ2-1,TRBV4-2,CASSQAGTSGSYNEQFF
TRBJ1-5,TRBV5-1,CASSADTNSNQPQHF
TRBJ1-2,TRBV18,CASSPPWGGAGGYTF
TRBJ2-1,TRBV2,CASSDGLSALINEQFF
TRBJ1-5,TRBV29-1,CSAFGRPQPQHF
TRBJ1-5,TRBV28,CATTTQGAGQPQHF
TRBJ2-2,TRBV5-1,CASSFSGGPNTGELFF
TRBJ2-7,TRBV15,CATSREVGNYEQYF
TRBJ2-2,TRBV20-1,CSAITTLGELFF
TRBJ1-2,TRBV28,CASSFLTDNNYGYTF
TRBJ2-1,TRBV7-9,CASSLSGGSSYNEQFF
TRBJ2-3,TRBV29-1,CSVVSDRGGDTQYF
TRBJ2-1,TRBV4-2,CASSQEGLVRNEQFF
TRBJ2-3,TRBV29-1,CSVVKGRTDTQYF
TRBJ1-1,TRBV20-1,CSAQRQADTEAFF
TRBJ1-3,TRBV7-2,CASSLMGHGIGNGGNTIYF
TRBJ2-7,TRBV10-3,CAISEPGTSGYEQYF
TRBJ2-1,TRBV5-1,CASTQEGVYEQFF
TRBJ2-7,TRBV6-1,CASSDRAYSYEQYF
TRBJ2-1,TRBV7-8,CASIIGLPSREQFF
TRBJ1-1,TRBV11-2,CASSLDGQVQAAEAFF
TRBJ2-7,TRBV10-1,CASSQTGRYYEQYF
TRBJ2-5,TRBV4-3,CASSHGVREETQYF
TRBJ2-7,TRBV28,CASSSTGTRSEQYF
TRBJ2-5,TRBV6-5,CASSYDGTETQYF
TRBJ1-1,TRBV20-1,CSAPQATDTEAFF
TRBJ2-1,TRBV7-8,CASSSPDRDPYNEQFF
TRBJ2-1,TRBV7-9,CASSATGNDNEQFF
TRBJ2-2,TRBV6-1,CAGARGGLETGELFF
TRBJ2-5,TRBV28,CASSPRTGTKTQYF
TRBJ2-1,TRBV29-1,CSVEQTYNEQFF
TRBJ2-3,TRBV6-1,CASKQGSTDTQYF
TRBJ1-3,TRBV6-6,CASRQGARGNTIYF
TRBJ2-1,TRBV6-2/TRBV6-3,CASSVGTAYNEQFF
TRBJ2-7,TRBV20-1,CSALGTSGRTVWSEQYF
TRBJ2-7,TRBV2,CASSEATRVEQYF